These 4 T cell receptor beta chains were all obtained from the same sample, sequenced in a study of human T cells and chemical hapten exposure. TCRdb processed the RACE reads anew with MiXCR; each CDR3 protein has one entry. The repertoire holds about 120,000 distinct CDR3 sequences, with 13% as singletons. Time point denoted: pre-sensitization, week 0. Specified treatment: therapeutic diphenylcyclopropenone sensitization with weekly scalp DPC. Sequenced here: whole blood, sampled in connection with sensitization to the hapten diphenylcyclopropenone (DPC). These receptors were taken from a woman aged 18 to 35 with alopecia areata. Some clones in this sample may be carry-over from other donors' samples.

The rearrangement joins TRBV29-1 to TRBJ2-5; 7 bases fit TRBD1. CDR3 size: 13 residues. Germline V gene sequence: CDR1 SQVTM, CDR2 ANQGSEA. The V gene end was trimmed by 2 bases and the J gene end by 4 bases; junction bases not matched to a gene: 4. The CDR3 DNA follows: TGCAGCGTTGAAAGGGGGCGCGGAGAGACCCAGTACTTC. Translated, it gives CSVERGRGETQYF.

This clonotype was observed once. The chain has TRBV6-2 or TRBV6-3 and TRBJ2-1, with TRBD2 as a possible D gene (6 bases). CDR1 is MNHEY and CDR2 is SVGEGT in the germline V gene. V was cut by 2 bases and J by 4 bases, with 15 bases left in between. The CDR3 runs 16 residues. CDR3 protein: CASSYPPGLVYNEQFF. Written as DNA, the CDR3 is TGTGCCAGCAGTTACCCCCCGGGACTGGTTTACAATGAGCAGTTCTTC.

The genes are TRBV4-1 and TRBJ2-5; a weak D match, TRBD2 (6 bases). Germline V gene sequence: CDR1 MGHRA, CDR2 YSYEKL. The ends were cut back, 4 bases at V and 0 bases at J, with 12 bases in the middle. The CDR3 consists of 15 residues. The CDR3 region has the DNA TGCGCCAGCAGCCCTTCGGGGGTTTACCAAGAGACCCAGTACTTC. Amino acids: CASSPSGVYQETQYF.

The rearrangement joins TRBV3-1 to TRBJ2-7, with D perhaps TRBD1 or TRBD2 (5 bases each). The V gene lost 0 bases and the J gene lost 0 bases, with 12 bases spanning the gap. Germline V gene data show CDR1 as LGHDT and CDR2 as YNNKEL (reference sequence). This CDR3 comprises 16 residues. The CDR3 reads CASSQDPGTSSYEQYF. The CDR3 DNA reads TGTGCCAGCAGCCAAGATCCAGGGACGAGCTCCTACGAGCAGTACTTC.